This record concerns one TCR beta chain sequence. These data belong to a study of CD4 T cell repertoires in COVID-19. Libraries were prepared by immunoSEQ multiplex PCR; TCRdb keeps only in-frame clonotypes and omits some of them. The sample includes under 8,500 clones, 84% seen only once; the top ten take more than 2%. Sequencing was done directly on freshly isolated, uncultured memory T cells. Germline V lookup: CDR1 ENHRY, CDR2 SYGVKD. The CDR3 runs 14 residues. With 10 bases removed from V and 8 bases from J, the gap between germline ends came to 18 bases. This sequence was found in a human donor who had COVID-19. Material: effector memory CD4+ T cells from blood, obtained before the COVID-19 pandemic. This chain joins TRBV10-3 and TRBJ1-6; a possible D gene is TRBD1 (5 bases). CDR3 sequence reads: CATWGGVNDSPLHF. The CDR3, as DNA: TGTGCCACTTGGGGGGGGGTGAATGATTCACCCCTCCACTTT.